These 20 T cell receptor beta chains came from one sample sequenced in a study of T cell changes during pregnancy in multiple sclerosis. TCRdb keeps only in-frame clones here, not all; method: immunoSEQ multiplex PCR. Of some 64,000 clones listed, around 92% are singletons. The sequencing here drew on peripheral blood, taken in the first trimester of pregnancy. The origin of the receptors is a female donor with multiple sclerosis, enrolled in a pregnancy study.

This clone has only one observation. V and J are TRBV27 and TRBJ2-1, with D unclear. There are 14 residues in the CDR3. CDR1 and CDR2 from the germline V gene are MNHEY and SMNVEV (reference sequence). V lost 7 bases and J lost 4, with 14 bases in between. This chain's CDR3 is CASTSGRTYNEQFF. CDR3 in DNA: TGTGCCAGCACCTCGGGTAGAACTTACAATGAGCAGTTCTTC.

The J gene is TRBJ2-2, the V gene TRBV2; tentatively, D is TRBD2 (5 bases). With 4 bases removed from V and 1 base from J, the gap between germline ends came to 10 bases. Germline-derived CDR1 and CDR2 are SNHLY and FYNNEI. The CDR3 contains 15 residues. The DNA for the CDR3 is TGTGCCAGCAGTGTTGGAGGCAGGAACACCGGGGAGCTGTTTTTT. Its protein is CASSVGGRNTGELFF.

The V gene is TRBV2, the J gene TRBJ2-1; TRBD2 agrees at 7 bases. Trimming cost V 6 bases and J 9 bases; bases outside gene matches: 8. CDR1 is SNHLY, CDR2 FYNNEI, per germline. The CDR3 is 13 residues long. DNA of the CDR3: TGTGCCAGCAGCCGAATAGGGGAGGGTGAGCAGTTCTTC. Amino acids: CASSRIGEGEQFF.

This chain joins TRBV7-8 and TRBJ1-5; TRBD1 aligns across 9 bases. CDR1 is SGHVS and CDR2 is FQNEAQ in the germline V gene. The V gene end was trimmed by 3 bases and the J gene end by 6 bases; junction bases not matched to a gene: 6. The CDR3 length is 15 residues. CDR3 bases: TGTGCCAGCAGCTTCCGGGACAGGGATAGTCAGCCCCAGCATTTT. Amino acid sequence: CASSFRDRDSQPQHF.

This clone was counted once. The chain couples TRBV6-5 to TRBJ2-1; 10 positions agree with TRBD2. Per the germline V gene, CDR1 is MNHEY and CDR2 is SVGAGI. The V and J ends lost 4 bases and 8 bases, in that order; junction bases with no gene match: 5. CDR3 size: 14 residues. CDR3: CASSWASGSDEQFF. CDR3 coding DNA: TGTGCCAGCAGTTGGGCTAGCGGGAGTGATGAGCAGTTCTTC.

The CDR3 DNA reads TGTGCCAGCAGCTCAAGACAGGAAGAGACCCAGTACTTC. It codes for CASSSRQEETQYF. The chain links TRBV7-3 to TRBJ2-5; a weak D match, TRBD1 (6 bases). CDR3 length equals 13 residues. CDR1 is SGHTA and CDR2 is FQGTGA in the germline V gene. Trimming took 4 bases from V and 3 from J, leaving 9 bases between them.

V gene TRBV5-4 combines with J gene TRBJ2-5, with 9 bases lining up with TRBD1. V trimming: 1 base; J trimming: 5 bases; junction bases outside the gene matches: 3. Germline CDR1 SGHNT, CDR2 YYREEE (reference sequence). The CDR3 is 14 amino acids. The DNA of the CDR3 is TGTGCCAGCAGCTTGACAGGGGGCGCGGAGACCCAGTACTTC. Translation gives CASSLTGGAETQYF.

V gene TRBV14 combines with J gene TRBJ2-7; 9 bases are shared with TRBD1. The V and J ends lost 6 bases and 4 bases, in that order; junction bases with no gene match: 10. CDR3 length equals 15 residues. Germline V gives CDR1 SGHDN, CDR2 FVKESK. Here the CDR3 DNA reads TGTGCCAGCAGTCAACCGGGACAGGGCAAGTACGAGCAGTACTTC. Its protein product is CASSQPGQGKYEQYF. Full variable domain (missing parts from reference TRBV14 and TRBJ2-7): EAGVTQFPSHSVIEKGQTVTLRCDPISGHDNLYWYRRVMGKEIKFLLHFVKESKQDESGMPNNRFLAERTGGTYSTLKVQPAELEDSGVYFCASSQPGQGKYEQYFGPGTRLTVT.

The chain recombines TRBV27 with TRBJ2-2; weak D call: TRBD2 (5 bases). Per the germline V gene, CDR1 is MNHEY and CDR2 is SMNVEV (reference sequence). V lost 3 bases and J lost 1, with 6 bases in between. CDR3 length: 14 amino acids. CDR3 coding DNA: TGTGCCAGCAGTTTTGGAGGGAACACCGGGGAGCTGTTTTTT. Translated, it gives CASSFGGNTGELFF.

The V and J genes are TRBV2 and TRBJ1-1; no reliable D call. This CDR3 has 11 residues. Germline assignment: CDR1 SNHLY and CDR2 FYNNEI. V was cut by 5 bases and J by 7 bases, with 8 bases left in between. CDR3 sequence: CASSITFEAFF. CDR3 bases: TGTGCCAGCAGTATAACATTTGAAGCTTTCTTT. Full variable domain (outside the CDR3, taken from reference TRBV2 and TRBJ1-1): EPEVTQTPSHQVTQMGQEVILRCVPISNHLYFYWYRQILGQKVEFLVSFYNNEISEKSEIFDDQFSVERPDGSNFTLKIRSTKLEDSAMYFCASSITFEAFFGQGTRLTVV.

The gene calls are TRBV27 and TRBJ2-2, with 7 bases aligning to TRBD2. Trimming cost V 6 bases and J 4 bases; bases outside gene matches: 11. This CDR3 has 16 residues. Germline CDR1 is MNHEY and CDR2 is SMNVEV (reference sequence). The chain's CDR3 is CASSLSGELGTGELFF. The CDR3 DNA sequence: TGTGCCAGCAGCTTAAGCGGGGAGCTCGGCACCGGGGAGCTGTTTTTT.

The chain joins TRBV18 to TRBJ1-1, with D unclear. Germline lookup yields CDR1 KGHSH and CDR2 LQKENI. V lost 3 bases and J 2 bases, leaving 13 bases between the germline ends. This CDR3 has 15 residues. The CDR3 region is CASSPRPGFNTEAFF. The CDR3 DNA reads TGTGCCAGCTCACCGAGACCGGGATTTAACACTGAAGCTTTCTTT.

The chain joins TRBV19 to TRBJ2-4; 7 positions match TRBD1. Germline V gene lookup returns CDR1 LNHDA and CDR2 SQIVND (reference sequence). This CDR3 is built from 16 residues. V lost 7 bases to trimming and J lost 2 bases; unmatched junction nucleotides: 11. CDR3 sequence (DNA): TGTGCCAGTACCCCGGGACAGACCTCTTCCAAAAACATTCAGTACTTC. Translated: CASTPGQTSSKNIQYF.

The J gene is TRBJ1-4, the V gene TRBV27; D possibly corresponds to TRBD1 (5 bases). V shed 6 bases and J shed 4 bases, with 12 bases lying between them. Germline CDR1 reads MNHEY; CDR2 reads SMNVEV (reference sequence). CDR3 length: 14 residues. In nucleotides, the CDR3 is TGTGCCAGCAGGCGACTCGGGGGTAATGAAAAACTGTTTTTT. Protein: CASRRLGGNEKLFF. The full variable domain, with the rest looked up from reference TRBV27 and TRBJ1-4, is EAQVTQNPRYLITVTGKKLTVTCSQNMNHEYMSWYRQDPGLGLRQIYYSMNVEVTDKGDVPEGYKVSRKEKRNFPLILESPSPNQTSLYFCASRRLGGNEKLFFGSGTQLSVL.

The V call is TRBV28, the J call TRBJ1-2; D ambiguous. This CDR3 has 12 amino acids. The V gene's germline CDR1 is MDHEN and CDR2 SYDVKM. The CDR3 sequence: CVVSYPNYGYTF. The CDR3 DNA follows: TGTGTCGTAAGCTACCCAAACTATGGCTACACCTTC.

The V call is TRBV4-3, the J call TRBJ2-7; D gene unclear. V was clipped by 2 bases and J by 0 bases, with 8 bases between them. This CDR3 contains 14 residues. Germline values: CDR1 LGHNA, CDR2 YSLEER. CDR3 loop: CASSQYHSSYEQYF. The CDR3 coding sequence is TGCGCCAGCAGCCAATATCACAGCTCCTACGAGCAGTACTTC.

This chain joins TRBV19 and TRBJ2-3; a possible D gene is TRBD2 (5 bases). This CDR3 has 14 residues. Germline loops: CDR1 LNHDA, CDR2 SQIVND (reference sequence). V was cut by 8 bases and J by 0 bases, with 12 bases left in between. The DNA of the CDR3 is TGTGCCAGTCGTCGCGGGTTTAGCACAGATACGCAGTATTTT. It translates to CASRRGFSTDTQYF.

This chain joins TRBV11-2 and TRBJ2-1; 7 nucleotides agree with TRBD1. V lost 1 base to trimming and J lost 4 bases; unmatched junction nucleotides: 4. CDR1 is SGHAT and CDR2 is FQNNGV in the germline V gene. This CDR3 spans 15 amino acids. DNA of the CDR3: TGTGCCAGCAGCTTAGCCCCCAGGGGGTACAATGAGCAGTTCTTC. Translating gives CASSLAPRGYNEQFF.

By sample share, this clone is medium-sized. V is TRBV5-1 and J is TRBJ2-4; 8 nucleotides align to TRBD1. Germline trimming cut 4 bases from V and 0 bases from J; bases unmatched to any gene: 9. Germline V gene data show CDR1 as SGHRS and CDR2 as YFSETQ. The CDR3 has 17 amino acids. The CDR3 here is CASSLAGGPSAKNIQYF. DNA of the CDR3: TGCGCCAGCAGCCTGGCAGGGGGCCCCTCAGCCAAAAACATTCAGTACTTC.

The CDR3 nucleotides are TGTGCCAGCAGCTTATCTAGCGGGAGTCCCACAGATACGCAGTATTTT. It is translated as CASSLSSGSPTDTQYF. The genes are TRBV7-6 and TRBJ2-3, with 10 nucleotides matching TRBD2. The length of the CDR3 is 16 residues. CDR1 SGHVS and CDR2 FNYEAQ come from the germline V gene. The V gene end was trimmed by 2 bases and the J gene end by 2 bases; junction bases not matched to a gene: 4.